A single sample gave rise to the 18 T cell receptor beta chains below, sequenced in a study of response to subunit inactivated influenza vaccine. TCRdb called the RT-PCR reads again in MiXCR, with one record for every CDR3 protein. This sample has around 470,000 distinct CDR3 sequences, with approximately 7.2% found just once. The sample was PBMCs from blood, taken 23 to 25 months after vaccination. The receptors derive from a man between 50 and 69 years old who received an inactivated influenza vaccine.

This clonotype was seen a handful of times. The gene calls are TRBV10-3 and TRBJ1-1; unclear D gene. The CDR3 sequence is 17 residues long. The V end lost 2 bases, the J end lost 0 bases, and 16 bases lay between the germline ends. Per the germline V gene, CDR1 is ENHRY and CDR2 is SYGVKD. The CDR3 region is CAISEAGLDRLNTEAFF. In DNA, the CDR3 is TGTGCCATCAGTGAGGCGGGATTGGACCGTCTGAACACTGAAGCTTTCTTT.

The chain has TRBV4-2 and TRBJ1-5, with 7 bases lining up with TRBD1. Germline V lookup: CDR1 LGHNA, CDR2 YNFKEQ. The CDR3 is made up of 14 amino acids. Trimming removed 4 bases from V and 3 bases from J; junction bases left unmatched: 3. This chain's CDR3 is CASSPTGFNQPQHF. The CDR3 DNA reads TGTGCCAGCAGCCCGACAGGGTTCAATCAGCCCCAGCATTTT.

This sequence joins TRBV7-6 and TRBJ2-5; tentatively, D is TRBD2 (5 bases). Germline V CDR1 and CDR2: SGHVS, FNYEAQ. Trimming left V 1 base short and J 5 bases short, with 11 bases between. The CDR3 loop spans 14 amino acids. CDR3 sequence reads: CASSLVGRGETQYF. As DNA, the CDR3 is TGTGCCAGCAGCTTAGTCGGCAGAGGGGAGACCCAGTACTTC.

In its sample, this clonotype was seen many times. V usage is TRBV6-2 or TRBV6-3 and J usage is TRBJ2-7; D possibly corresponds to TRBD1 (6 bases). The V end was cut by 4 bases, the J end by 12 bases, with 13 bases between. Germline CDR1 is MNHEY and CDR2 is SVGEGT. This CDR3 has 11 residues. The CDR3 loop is CASSLTGKPYF. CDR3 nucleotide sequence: TGTGCCAGCAGTTTAACAGGGAAGCCGTACTTC.

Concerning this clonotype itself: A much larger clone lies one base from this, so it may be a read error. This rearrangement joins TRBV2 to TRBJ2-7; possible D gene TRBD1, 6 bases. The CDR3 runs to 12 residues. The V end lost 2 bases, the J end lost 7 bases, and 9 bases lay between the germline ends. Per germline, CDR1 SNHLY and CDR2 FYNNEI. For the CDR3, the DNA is TGTGCCAGCAGTGAACAGGGGTCGGAGCAGTACTTC. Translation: CASSEQGSEQYF.

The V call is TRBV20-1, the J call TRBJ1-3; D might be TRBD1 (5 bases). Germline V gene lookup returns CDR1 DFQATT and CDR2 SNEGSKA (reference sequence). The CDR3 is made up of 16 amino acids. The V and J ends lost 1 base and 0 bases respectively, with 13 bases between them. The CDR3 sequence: CSARGTWGDSGNTIYF. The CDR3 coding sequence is TGCAGTGCTAGAGGGACATGGGGTGACTCTGGAAACACCATATATTTT.

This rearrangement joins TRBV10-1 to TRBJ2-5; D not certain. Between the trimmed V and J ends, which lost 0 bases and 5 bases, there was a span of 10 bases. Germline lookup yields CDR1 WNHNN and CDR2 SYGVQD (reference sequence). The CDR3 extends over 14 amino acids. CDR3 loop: CASSESKRRETQYF. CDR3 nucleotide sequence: TGCGCCAGCAGTGAGTCGAAGCGTCGGGAGACCCAGTACTTC.

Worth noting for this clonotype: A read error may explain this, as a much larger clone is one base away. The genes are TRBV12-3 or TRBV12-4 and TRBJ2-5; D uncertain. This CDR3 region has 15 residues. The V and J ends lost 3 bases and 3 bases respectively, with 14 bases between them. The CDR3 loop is CASSFSTGIEETQYF. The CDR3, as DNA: TGTGCCAGCAGTTTCTCTACGGGTATCGAAGAGACCCAGTACTTC.

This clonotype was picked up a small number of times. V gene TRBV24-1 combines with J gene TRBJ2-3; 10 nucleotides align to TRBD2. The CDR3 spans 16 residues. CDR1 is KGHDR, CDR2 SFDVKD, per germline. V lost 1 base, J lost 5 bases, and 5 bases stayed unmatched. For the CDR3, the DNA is TGTGCCACCAGTGATTTAGCGGGAGGGCTCGGAGATACGCAGTATTTT. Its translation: CATSDLAGGLGDTQYF.

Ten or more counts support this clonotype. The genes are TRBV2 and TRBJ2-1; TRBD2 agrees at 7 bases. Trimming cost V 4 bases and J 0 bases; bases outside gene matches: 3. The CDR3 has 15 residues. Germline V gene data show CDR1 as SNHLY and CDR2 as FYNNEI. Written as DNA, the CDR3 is TGTGCCAGCAGTGCGGGACTAAGCTCCTACAATGAGCAGTTCTTC. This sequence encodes CASSAGLSSYNEQFF.

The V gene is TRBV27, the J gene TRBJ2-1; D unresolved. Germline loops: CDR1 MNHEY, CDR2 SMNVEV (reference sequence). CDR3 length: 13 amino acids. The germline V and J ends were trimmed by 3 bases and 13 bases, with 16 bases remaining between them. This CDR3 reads CASSFPGGFQQFF. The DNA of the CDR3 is TGTGCCAGCAGTTTCCCCGGTGGATTCCAACAGTTCTTC.

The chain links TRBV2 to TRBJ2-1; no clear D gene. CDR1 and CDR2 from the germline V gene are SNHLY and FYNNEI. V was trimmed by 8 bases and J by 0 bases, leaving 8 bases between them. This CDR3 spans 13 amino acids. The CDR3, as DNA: TGTGCCAGCGGTGGCCTCTCCTACAATGAGCAGTTCTTC. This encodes CASGGLSYNEQFF.

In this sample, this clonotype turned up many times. The CDR3 reads CSARDAGLANYGYTF. DNA of the CDR3: TGCAGTGCTAGAGATGCAGGATTAGCTAACTATGGCTACACCTTC. The gene calls are TRBV20-1 and TRBJ1-2; D ambiguous. Germline CDR1 and CDR2: DFQATT and SNEGSKA (reference sequence). The CDR3 has 15 amino acids. The V gene lost 0 bases and the J gene lost 0 bases, with 11 bases spanning the gap.

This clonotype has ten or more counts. The CDR3 nucleotides are TGTGCCAGCAGTTACGTGGGGGATATCAATGAGCAGTTCTTC. It codes for CASSYVGDINEQFF. The genes are TRBV6-5 and TRBJ2-1; D assignment may be TRBD1 or TRBD2 (5 bases each). The CDR3 consists of 14 residues. Germline loops: CDR1 MNHEY, CDR2 SVGAGI. V was shortened by 2 bases and J by 6 bases, with 11 bases between the two germline ends.

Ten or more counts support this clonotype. The DNA for the CDR3 is TGTGCCACCAGTGTAGGACTAGCGGGAGTCAACGAGCAGTTCTTC. Its protein product is CATSVGLAGVNEQFF. The chain couples TRBV15 to TRBJ2-1, with 13 nucleotides matching TRBD2. The CDR3 contains 15 residues. The germline V gene encodes CDR1 LNHNV and CDR2 YYDKDF (reference sequence). The V gene end was trimmed by 6 bases and the J gene end by 10 bases; junction bases not matched to a gene: 9.

CDR3 loop: CSARSGAGDPYEQYF. The CDR3 region has the DNA TGCAGTGCTAGAAGCGGAGCGGGGGATCCCTACGAGCAGTACTTC. The rearrangement joins TRBV20-1 to TRBJ2-7; TRBD2 aligns across 8 bases. V shed 2 bases, J shed 2 bases, and the junction held 8 bases outside the gene matches. Germline CDR1 is DFQATT and CDR2 is SNEGSKA (reference sequence). CDR3 size: 15 residues.

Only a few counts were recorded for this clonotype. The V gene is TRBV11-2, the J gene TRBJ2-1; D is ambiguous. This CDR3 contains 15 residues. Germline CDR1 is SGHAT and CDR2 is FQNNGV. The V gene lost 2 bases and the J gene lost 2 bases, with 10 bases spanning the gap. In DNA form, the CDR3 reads TGTGCCAGCAGCTTATCACTTTATACCTACAATGAGCAGTTCTTC. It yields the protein CASSLSLYTYNEQFF.

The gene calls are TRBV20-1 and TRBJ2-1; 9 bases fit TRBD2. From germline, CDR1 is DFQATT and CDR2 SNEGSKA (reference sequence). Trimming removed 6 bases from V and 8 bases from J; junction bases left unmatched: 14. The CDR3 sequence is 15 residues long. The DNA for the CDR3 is TGCAGTGCAACCTCCGGGACTAGCCTTGGTGATGAGCAGTTCTTC. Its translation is CSATSGTSLGDEQFF.